This entry describes one T cell receptor beta chain. Its recognized antigen is unknown. Base quality data are lacking; no much larger clone is found one base away. Library generation was performed with multiplex PCR. These reads were obtained on a 454 GS FLX. TCR alpha and beta CDR3 regions were amplified from mRNA by semiquantitative ARM-PCR. In ARM-PCR, tagged nested gene-specific primers were used first, and communal superprimers then performed exponential amplification. Before the first-round PCR products went through the second amplification round, exonuclease was used to remove the nested primers. The amplicons were sequenced on the 454 platform, a system that can rapidly sequence millions of DNA fragments without cloning bias. An effective read was defined as a read mappable to both V and J germline segments. In the source study's methods: IRmap was used to assign reads to germline V, D and J segments, relying on pyromap, a Smith-Waterman modification adapted to 454 sequencing errors. Cutoffs set at the 99th percentile of alignment scores from simulated random sequences were applied to filter D-beta assignments. The CDR3 was taken to be the amino acids lying between the conserved V-segment Y[YFLI]C motif and the J-segment [FW]GXGT motif. Repertoire diversity was estimated with a compound Poisson process model previously applied to large-scale EST data. A cross-contamination detection procedure was applied to argue against sample contamination as the source of shared CDR3s. TCRdb itself trimmed the public reads at Q25 with fastp, ran MiXCR and retained productive beta chains. All rows with the same CDR3 protein become a single entry with the most common DNA and genes. The V and J calls come from TCRdb's annotation, not from the publication. The sample table shows roughly 7,400 distinct CDR3 sequences, and around 70% are seen once. The ten largest clones add up to 40% to 60% of the sample.

Isolated CD4+ and CD8+ T cells were pooled, and anti-CD45RA microbeads were used to isolate naive plus transitional T cells from the pooled cells. T cell subsets were isolated with Miltenyi superparamagnetic beads coated with subset-specific monoclonal antibodies. Peripheral blood was used as the source from which all T cell populations were isolated. Whole blood was subjected to Ficoll separation to obtain mononuclear cells, from which monocytes were subsequently depleted using anti-CD14 microbeads. Isolated cell populations were immediately resuspended in RNAprotect reagent. V and J are trimmed by 3 bases and 6 bases, and the gene matches miss 10 bases of the junction. The CDR3, cysteine through phenylalanine, is 15 amino acids long. The sequence is cut down to CDR3 DNA, 45 bases in frame from base 1. CDR1 and CDR2, looked up from the germline V gene (reference sequence), are DFQATT and SNEGSKA.

This record belongs to a study of relationships among human T cell subsets (dated by TCRdb to the early 2010s). For the wider study: Sequencing was performed on eight distinct blood T cell populations: pan T, CD8 cytotoxic, regulatory, Th1, Th2, naive plus transitional, activated and memory cells. The study at large found these results: More than 55% of CD8+ cytotoxic sequences came from clones with more than 100 reads, while the regulatory and Th2 subsets showed few clones of that size. V, D and J usage, CDR3 length and N-nucleotide additions showed no statistically significant differences among the seven subsets. The bead-based sorting was unable to rule out the presence of a CD4+CD8+ double-positive population. The considerable overlap in CDR3s among Th1, Th2 and regulatory T cells was taken as suggesting that cell fate choices are stochastic.

This sequence uses TRBV20-1 and TRBJ2-1; 8 of the junction bases match TRBD1. The sample comprised naive and transitional (CD45RA+) T cells sorted from blood. The cell subset or site tag for this specimen amounts to: CD45RA+ naive plus transitional T cells (Tn+t). The clonotype comes from a man between 40 and 49 years old in good health. The CDR3 sequence is CSARAGGSSPNEQFF. Read as DNA, the sequence is TGCAGTGCTAGGGCAGGGGGCTCGAGTCCCAATGAGCAGTTCTTC.